Listed below are T cell receptor beta chains from one sample, sequenced in a study of blood T cell repertoires in COVID-19. Some clones are missing from TCRdb's copy, which holds only in-frame ones; the method was immunoSEQ multiplex PCR. Of about 110,000 clones in the sample, about four fifths were seen once. Sequenced material: peripheral blood. These receptors were taken from a woman aged 60-75 years with acute or convalescent COVID-19. The CDR3 runs from the conserved cysteine through the conserved F or W. Each record gives: D gene, clone size, J gene, V gene, CDR3 protein, CDR3 DNA. A D gene is named only where the DNA matches it firmly. The size field is filled for only some rows; it gives once, few, many or a size class.

.,.,TRBJ2-7,TRBV6-2/TRBV6-3,CASSVAAGSLYEQYF,TGTGCCAGCAGTGTTGCCGCGGGGAGCCTCTACGAGCAGTACTTC
TRBD1,once,TRBJ1-4,TRBV4-1,CASTGQGGEKLFF,TGCGCCAGCACAGGACAGGGTGGAGAAAAACTGTTTTTT
.,.,TRBJ1-1,TRBV27,CASSLRGGATGSEAFF,TGTGCCAGCAGTTTACGCGGGGGGGCGACAGGCTCAGAAGCTTTCTTT
.,once,TRBJ2-7,TRBV7-9,CASSSTGPYEQYF,TGTGCCAGCAGCTCAACAGGACCCTACGAGCAGTACTTC
.,.,TRBJ1-6,TRBV6-2/TRBV6-3,CASSYPARTASGSPLHF,TGTGCCAGCAGTTACCCAGCCAGGACAGCCTCTGGGTCACCCCTCCACTTT
.,.,TRBJ2-3,TRBV5-1,CASSSTSGDTQYF,TGCGCCAGCAGCTCGACGTCAGGAGATACGCAGTATTTT
TRBD1,.,TRBJ2-7,TRBV7-2,CASSLDGQGFYEQYF,TGTGCCAGCAGCTTAGATGGACAGGGGTTTTACGAGCAGTACTTC
TRBD1,.,TRBJ1-4,TRBV6-5,CASSRSRQGGEKLFF,TGTGCCAGCAGCCGATCTAGACAGGGGGGTGAAAAACTGTTTTTT
.,few,TRBJ1-3,TRBV18,CASSAGGGNTIYF,TGTGCCAGCTCAGCCGGTGGTGGAAACACCATATATTTT
.,once,TRBJ1-1,TRBV7-2,CASSHLWGQTGMNTEAFF,TGTGCCAGCAGCCACCTATGGGGGCAGACAGGAATGAACACTGAAGCTTTCTTT
TRBD1,.,TRBJ2-3,TRBV15,CATSRRDRGTDTQYF,TGTGCCACCAGCAGACGGGACAGGGGCACAGATACGCAGTATTTT
.,.,TRBJ1-2,TRBV4-1,CASSQDEYGYGYTF,TGCGCCAGCAGCCAAGATGAGTATGGCTATGGCTACACCTTC
.,.,TRBJ2-3,TRBV11-2,CASSPGLTDTQYF,TGTGCCAGCAGCCCTGGACTGACAGATACGCAGTATTTT
.,.,TRBJ2-7,TRBV9,CASSVGSFSYEQYF,TGTGCCAGCAGCGTAGGTTCTTTTTCCTACGAGCAGTACTTC
.,few,TRBJ1-5,TRBV19,CASSIIFPTGANQPQHF,TGTGCCAGTAGTATAATTTTCCCTACCGGTGCCAATCAGCCCCAGCATTTT
TRBD2,.,TRBJ2-1,TRBV4-2,CASSQETSGAYNEQFF,TGTGCCAGCAGCCAGGAGACTAGCGGGGCCTACAATGAGCAGTTCTTC
.,.,TRBJ2-1,TRBV10-3,CAISQQGDEQFF,TGTGCCATCAGCCAACAGGGAGATGAGCAGTTCTTC
.,.,TRBJ2-1,TRBV5-1,CASSQDGPSGNEQFF,TGCGCCAGCAGCCAAGACGGCCCCTCAGGCAATGAGCAGTTCTTC
.,.,TRBJ1-1,TRBV5-8,CASSVLNTEAFF,TGTGCCAGCAGTGTATTGAACACTGAAGCTTTCTTT
.,.,TRBJ1-1,TRBV29-1,CSVEDPGRGVEAFF,TGCAGCGTTGAAGACCCCGGACGGGGGGTTGAAGCTTTCTTT
.,.,TRBJ1-4,TRBV11-3,CASGGEKLFF,TGTGCCAGCGGGGGGGAAAAACTGTTTTTT
TRBD1,once,TRBJ2-1,TRBV9,CASSATGDEQFF,TGTGCCAGCAGCGCCACAGGGGATGAGCAGTTCTTC
.,.,TRBJ1-3,TRBV30,CAWSSGRNTIYF,TGTGCCTGGAGTTCAGGGAGAAACACCATATATTTT
.,.,TRBJ1-4,TRBV19,CASKAGSATNEKLFF,TGTGCCAGTAAGGCAGGATCAGCAACTAATGAAAAACTGTTTTTT
.,once,TRBJ2-7,TRBV7-2,CASSLVGDLVWGYEQYF,TGTGCCAGCAGCTTAGTAGGGGATCTGGTTTGGGGCTACGAGCAGTACTTC
.,.,TRBJ2-7,TRBV6-5,CASSYSGRDYEQYF,TGTGCCAGCAGTTACTCGGGCAGGGACTACGAGCAGTACTTC
.,.,TRBJ1-1,TRBV7-9,CASSFQGTTEAFF,TGTGCCAGCAGCTTTCAGGGCACCACTGAAGCTTTCTTT
TRBD2,.,TRBJ2-1,TRBV5-4,CASSYSGGAWNEQFF,TGTGCCAGCAGCTACAGCGGGGGGGCCTGGAATGAGCAGTTCTTC
.,.,TRBJ2-6,TRBV7-3,CASSVSSSGANVLTF,TGTGCCAGCAGCGTGTCGAGCTCTGGGGCCAACGTCCTGACTTTC
TRBD1,.,TRBJ1-1,TRBV7-2,CASSFPQGFEAFF,TGTGCCAGCAGCTTCCCACAGGGGTTTGAAGCTTTCTTT
.,few,TRBJ1-2,TRBV9,CASSVDLEGPYGYTF,TGTGCCAGCAGCGTAGATCTTGAGGGCCCCTATGGCTACACCTTC
.,.,TRBJ1-5,TRBV19,CASSIIQGWQPQHF,TGTGCCAGTAGTATTATTCAGGGTTGGCAGCCCCAGCATTTT
TRBD1,few,TRBJ2-2,TRBV5-1,CASSWDRPNTGELFF,TGCGCCAGCAGCTGGGACAGGCCCAACACCGGGGAGCTGTTTTTT
.,.,TRBJ2-1,TRBV13,CASSLGRLAPYNEQFF,TGTGCCAGCAGCTTAGGCCGTCTAGCACCCTACAATGAGCAGTTCTTC
.,.,TRBJ2-1,TRBV5-1,CASSLGQDYNEQFF,TGCGCCAGCAGCTTGGGGCAGGACTACAATGAGCAGTTCTTC
.,.,TRBJ2-7,TRBV6-6,CASSLEYEQYF,TGTGCCAGCAGCCTAGAGTACGAGCAGTACTTC
.,.,TRBJ1-1,TRBV6-5,CASRPRGTEAFF,TGTGCCAGCAGACCCCGGGGGACTGAAGCTTTCTTT
TRBD2,.,TRBJ2-3,TRBV11-3,CASSLGLGGERTDTQYF,TGTGCCAGCAGCTTAGGATTGGGGGGGGAAAGGACAGATACGCAGTATTTT
.,.,TRBJ2-3,TRBV7-7,CASSRPVETDTQYF,TGTGCTAGCAGCCGACCGGTGGAGACAGATACGCAGTATTTT
TRBD1,once,TRBJ1-2,TRBV2,CASTNRDRLSNYGYTF,TGTGCCAGCACCAACAGGGACAGACTGAGTAACTATGGCTACACCTTC
.,.,TRBJ1-1,TRBV3-1/TRBV3-2,CASSQDARGGAFF,TGTGCCAGCAGCCAAGATGCGAGGGGAGGAGCTTTCTTT
.,.,TRBJ2-2,TRBV5-1,CASSLDSLDTGELFF,TGCGCCAGCAGTCTGGACAGCCTCGACACCGGGGAGCTGTTTTTT
.,once,TRBJ1-6,TRBV3-1/TRBV3-2,CASSQDPTGILSSPLHF,TGTGCCAGCAGCCAAGATCCAACAGGGATTTTAAGTTCACCCCTCCACTTT
.,.,TRBJ1-6,TRBV5-4,CASTFEGGNSPLHF,TGTGCCAGCACCTTTGAGGGAGGGAATTCACCCCTCCACTTT
TRBD1,.,TRBJ2-5,TRBV19,CASSIPRTGLIQETQYF,TGTGCCAGTAGTATCCCTAGGACAGGTCTGATCCAAGAGACCCAGTACTTC
.,.,TRBJ1-1,TRBV6-5,CASTRQVGGDTEAFF,TGTGCCAGCACCCGACAGGTGGGGGGGGACACTGAAGCTTTCTTT
.,few,TRBJ2-5,TRBV11-2,CASSPTGETQYF,TGTGCCAGCAGCCCAACAGGGGAGACCCAGTACTTC
TRBD1,.,TRBJ2-7,TRBV4-1,CASSQRTGGAYEQYF,TGCGCCAGCAGCCAAAGGACAGGGGGGGCCTACGAGCAGTACTTC
.,.,TRBJ2-1,TRBV4-1,CASSQSLLNYNEQFF,TGCGCCAGCAGCCAAAGCCTGCTAAACTACAATGAGCAGTTCTTC
TRBD1,.,TRBJ1-2,TRBV5-6,CASSLAGGASGYTF,TGTGCCAGCAGCTTGGCAGGGGGCGCCTCTGGCTACACCTTC
.,.,TRBJ2-5,TRBV21-1,CASTLPREALETQYF,TGTGCCAGCACCCTACCCAGGGAGGCTTTGGAGACCCAGTACTTC
.,.,TRBJ1-1,TRBV5-1,CASSLSPGWGNTEAFF,TGCGCCAGCAGCTTGTCCCCGGGGTGGGGAAACACTGAAGCTTTCTTT
.,.,TRBJ2-5,TRBV7-2,CASSLGLGKETQYF,TGTGCCAGCAGCTTGGGACTTGGAAAAGAGACCCAGTACTTC
TRBD1,.,TRBJ2-7,TRBV30,CAWSRPGTGSYEQYF,TGTGCCTGGAGCAGACCCGGGACAGGGTCCTACGAGCAGTACTTC
TRBD1,once,TRBJ1-1,TRBV3-1/TRBV3-2,CASSRDRVEAFF,TGTGCCAGCAGCCGGGACAGGGTCGAAGCTTTCTTT
.,.,TRBJ1-6,TRBV19,CASSMSSSPLHF,TGTGCCAGTAGTATGTCGAGTTCACCCCTCCACTTT
TRBD1,once,TRBJ1-3,TRBV7-9,CASSLHRGLSGNTIYF,TGTGCCAGCAGCCTCCACAGGGGTCTCTCTGGAAACACCATATATTTT
.,.,TRBJ1-4,TRBV19,CASSSASYEGAEGKLFF,TGTGCCAGTAGCTCAGCCTCGTACGAAGGGGCTGAAGGAAAACTGTTTTTT
TRBD2,.,TRBJ2-3,TRBV24-1,CATSSPGGSTDTQYF,TGTGCCACCAGCTCCCCCGGGGGGAGCACAGATACGCAGTATTTT
.,.,TRBJ2-3,TRBV7-2,CASSLGAGDTQYF,TGTGCCAGCAGCTTAGGCGCTGGAGATACGCAGTATTTT